What follows describes a single T cell receptor (beta chain). The data are from a study of blood T cells in healthy people across ages. CDR1 and CDR2 from the germline V gene are MNHEY and SMNVEV (reference sequence). After removal of 6 bases from V and 10 bases from J, the junction contained 5 bases not matched to a gene. The CDR3 has 14 amino acids. Primed by a sample-barcoded 5' primer and a J-beta primer mix, a second PCR proceeded for 7 to 11 cycles. Each CDR3 protein is one row after TCRdb ran MiXCR on the 5' RACE reads. Here the sample spans 800,000 to 950,000 distinct CDR3 sequences, approximately 32% being singletons. This same sample was also part of a study on T cells of mothers and their children.

The clonotype was recovered from a woman between 40 and 50 years old in good health. The chain uses TRBV27 and TRBJ2-1, with 14 bases aligning to TRBD2. Specimen: blood. In nucleotides, the CDR3 is TGTGCCAGCAGGAAGGGACTAGCGGGAGTCGAGCAGTTCTTC. Amino acids: CASRKGLAGVEQFF.